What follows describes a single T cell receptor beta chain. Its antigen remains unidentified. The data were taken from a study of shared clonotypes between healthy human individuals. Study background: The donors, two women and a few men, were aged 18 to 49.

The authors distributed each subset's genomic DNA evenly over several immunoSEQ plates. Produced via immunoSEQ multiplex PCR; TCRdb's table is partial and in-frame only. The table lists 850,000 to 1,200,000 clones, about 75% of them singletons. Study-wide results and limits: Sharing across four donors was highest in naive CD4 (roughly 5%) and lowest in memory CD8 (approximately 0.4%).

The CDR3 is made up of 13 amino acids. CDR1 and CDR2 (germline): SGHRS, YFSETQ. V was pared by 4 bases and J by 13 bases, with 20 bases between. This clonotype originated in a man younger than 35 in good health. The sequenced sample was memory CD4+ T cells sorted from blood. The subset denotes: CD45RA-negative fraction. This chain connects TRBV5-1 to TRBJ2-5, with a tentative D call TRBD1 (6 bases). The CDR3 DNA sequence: TGCGCCAGCAGCCAGGAAGGGACACCGCAGAGGTACTTC. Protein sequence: CASSQEGTPQRYF. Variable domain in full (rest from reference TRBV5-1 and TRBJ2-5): KAGVTQTPRYLIKTRGQQVTLSCSPISGHRSVSWYQQTPGQGLQFLFEYFSETQRNKGNFPGRFSGRQFSNSRSEMNVSTLELGDSALYLCASSQEGTPQRYFGPGTRLLVL.